Sequencing of this T cell receptor beta chain was carried out in a study of identical twins. TCRdb independently ran MiXCR on the 5' RACE reads; one entry per CDR3 protein. The table includes roughly 1,500,000 distinct CDR3 sequences, under 35% detected once. With respect to this clonotype: Its antigen is unidentified.

Overall study findings and caveats: Excess sharing between twins was weaker in beta out-of-frame sequences. While abundant cord blood beta clonotypes carried fewer insertions, memory repertoires showed no such pattern.

Germline CDR1 and CDR2: MNHEY and SMNVEV (reference sequence). V was pared by 6 bases and J by 8 bases, with 19 bases between. This CDR3 region has 15 residues. This receptor was taken from a newborn girl in good health. Sequencing input: cord blood. The rearrangement joins TRBV27 to TRBJ1-4; unclear D gene. The CDR3 coding sequence is TGTGCCAGCAGAGGTCCGCTGCTCTTTGGCGAAAAACTGTTTTTT. Its protein product is CASRGPLLFGEKLFF.